Sequencing of this TCR beta chain was carried out in a study of breast tumors, draining lymph nodes, adjacent tissues. Findings and caveats of the study: Compared with lymph nodes, tumors were less diverse; compared with nontumor tissue, more. Data fit most tumor T cells coming from lymph node, expanding in tumor. Compared with basal-like, luminal-like tumors shared significantly more repertoire with nontumor tissue. That most tumor T cells come from lymph nodes remained unproven.

Germline CDR1 SGHVS, CDR2 FQNEAQ. This CDR3 region has 15 residues. TCRdb used MiXCR to reprocess the multiplex PCR reads, holding one entry per CDR3 protein. The sample holds around 130,000 distinct CDR3 sequences, about 30% seen once. This clonotype appeared once. The antigen remains unidentified. An end of the junction does not agree with germline; a read error may underlie this. Samples came from axillary lymph nodes draining the breast cancer. This TCR was recovered from a female donor with breast cancer. Some clones in this sample may be carry-over from other donors' samples. The chain links TRBV7-8 to TRBJ1-2, with 11 bases that match TRBD1. Material: axillary lymph node tissue. The CDR3 is CASSWDRGKLSGYPF. As DNA, the CDR3 is TGTGCCAGCAGCTGGGACAGGGGGAAGTTGTCTGGCTACCCCTTC.